This TCR beta chain was identified in a study of cytomegalovirus exposure and HLA in healthy donors. V shed 5 bases and J shed 1 base, with 15 bases lying between them. Germline loops: CDR1 SGHVS, CDR2 FNYEAQ. This CDR3 has 15 residues. On this clone: The antigen is undetermined.

Study results and limitations: Reported results showed that the classifier diagnosed cytomegalovirus status with high specificity and sensitivity. Associated with cytomegalovirus, according to the listing, were 150 to 200 TCR beta chains.

The PCR used 60 Vbeta and 13 Jbeta primers. Method: immunoSEQ multiplex PCR; TCRdb's copy keeps in-frame clones and lacks some. The table lists tens of thousands of clones, approximately 80% of them singletons. The source of this sequence is a woman aged 25-40 years in good health and CMV-seronegative. The chain has TRBV7-6 and TRBJ2-7; the D gene is possibly TRBD1 (5 bases). The sample taken for sequencing was PBMCs. The CDR3 here is CASSPWGEASYEQYF. For the CDR3, the DNA is TGTGCCAGCAGCCCCTGGGGCGAGGCATCCTACGAGCAGTACTTC.